The 29 T cell receptor beta chains presented below share a single source sample, sequenced in a study of cytomegalovirus exposure and HLA in healthy donors (dated by TCRdb to the late 2010s). Library construction relied on the immunoSEQ multiplex PCR assay. For the multiplex PCR, a mixture combining 60 forward primers for TCR Vbeta segments and 13 reverse primers for TCR Jbeta segments was used. TCRdb's version of the immuneACCESS table is confined to in-frame rearrangements and falls short of the full clone set. An unresolved V gene accounts for under half of the shortfall where checked; the remainder is of unknown origin. Across this sample there are roughly 180,000 clones, with about 68% seen only once. The top ten constitute about 2.3% of the sample. The sample comprised PBMCs. The receptors were sampled from a female donor in good health and CMV-seronegative.

This chain uses TRBV27 with TRBJ2-5; maybe TRBD1 (6 bases). Matching the DNA end better, TRBJ2-7 makes the J call doubtful. There are 15 residues in the CDR3. Germline CDR1 MNHEY, CDR2 SMNVEV (reference sequence). In DNA form, the CDR3 reads TGTGCCAGCAGCCAAGACAGGAGAAGCTCCTACGAGCAGTACTTC. It translates to CASSQDRRSSYEQYF.

The gene calls are TRBV28 and TRBJ2-7; weak D call: TRBD1 (6 bases). Germline loops: CDR1 MDHEN, CDR2 SYDVKM. This CDR3 spans 14 amino acids. The germline V and J ends were trimmed by 5 bases and 6 bases, with 17 bases remaining between them. The CDR3 DNA sequence: TGTGCCAGCAGTAGGGACACCGGTTTATTCGAGCAGTACTTC. Protein: CASSRDTGLFEQYF.

V is TRBV2 and J is TRBJ2-7; D may be TRBD1 (5 bases). V lost 4 bases and J lost 1, with 20 bases in between. Germline V gene data show CDR1 as SNHLY and CDR2 as FYNNEI. CDR3 length: 17 residues. The CDR3: CASSVGSLPQESYEQYF. The CDR3 region has the DNA TGTGCCAGCAGTGTGGGCAGCCTCCCACAGGAGTCCTACGAGCAGTACTTC.

V and J are TRBV11-2 and TRBJ2-5, with 12 positions matching TRBD1. The trim removed 5 bases at V and 5 bases at J, leaving 6 bases unmatched. This CDR3 comprises 15 residues. Germline loops: CDR1 SGHAT, CDR2 FQNNGV. The CDR3 loop is CASSHGTGGEETQYF. The CDR3, as DNA: TGTGCCAGCAGCCATGGGACAGGGGGCGAGGAGACCCAGTACTTC.

The genes are TRBV18 and TRBJ2-7, with 9 bases matching TRBD1. This CDR3 spans 16 amino acids. In germline, CDR1 is KGHSH, CDR2 LQKENI. V shed 3 bases, J shed 7 bases, and the junction held 13 bases outside the gene matches. CDR3 DNA sequence: TGTGCCAGCTCACCCCCGGGGACAGGGTTGACCGCGGAGCAGTACTTC. Translated: CASSPPGTGLTAEQYF.

The CDR3 here is CASRPTGADYGYTF. In nucleotides, the CDR3 is TGTGCCAGCAGACCGACAGGCGCGGACTATGGCTACACCTTC. The V gene is TRBV6-5, the J gene TRBJ1-2; maybe TRBD1 (6 bases). Germline V gene lookup returns CDR1 MNHEY and CDR2 SVGAGI. The CDR3 contains 14 residues. V lost 6 bases and J lost 3, with 14 bases in between.

The CDR3 DNA reads as TGTGCCAGCTCACCACCGAAGACAGGAGACGAGCAGTACTTC. Translation: CASSPPKTGDEQYF. The V call is TRBV18, the J call TRBJ2-7; possibly TRBD1 for D (6 bases). The CDR3 covers 14 residues. V lost 0 bases and J lost 5, with 11 bases in between. Germline V CDR1 and CDR2: KGHSH, LQKENI.

This chain uses TRBV29-1 with TRBJ2-5, with 8 bases matching TRBD2. V shed 2 bases, J shed 5 bases, and the junction held 19 bases outside the gene matches. CDR3 size: 18 residues. CDR1 is SQVTM and CDR2 is ANQGSEA in the germline V gene. CDR3 residues: CSVEKGELADPSAETQYF. For the CDR3, the DNA is TGCAGCGTTGAAAAGGGAGAACTAGCGGACCCTAGCGCGGAGACCCAGTACTTC.

V and J are TRBV2 and TRBJ1-6; D perhaps matches TRBD1 (5 bases). V was shortened by 4 bases and J by 4 bases, with 14 bases between the two germline ends. Germline-derived CDR1 and CDR2 are SNHLY and FYNNEI. There are 16 residues in the CDR3. As DNA, the CDR3 is TGTGCCAGCAGTGCCAGGGCATCGGGTTATAATTCACCCCTCCACTTT. This gives the protein CASSARASGYNSPLHF.

The chain has TRBV15 and TRBJ2-1; the match to TRBD2 covers 10 bases. Germline V lookup: CDR1 LNHNV, CDR2 YYDKDF (reference sequence). This CDR3 contains 16 residues. Losses at the gene ends were 5 bases for V and 8 bases for J; bases not matched to a gene: 12. The CDR3 nucleotides read TGTGCCACCAGCCCCAGGGGAGCGGGAGGGCCCGATGAGCAGTTCTTC. This gives the protein CATSPRGAGGPDEQFF.

In this sample, this clone turned up once. CDR3 sequence (DNA): TGTGCCAGCAGCCCCATTAGCGCGGGAGTCCCTCGGGAGCAGTACTTC. Translated, it gives CASSPISAGVPREQYF. V is TRBV14 and J is TRBJ2-7; 7 nucleotides agree with TRBD2. The CDR3 sequence is 16 residues long. Per the germline V gene, CDR1 is SGHDN and CDR2 is FVKESK. J lost 7 bases, V lost 4 bases, and 16 bases had no gene match.

V usage is TRBV11-1 and J usage is TRBJ1-1; D gene ambiguous. The V gene lost 4 bases and the J gene lost 0 bases, with 6 bases spanning the gap. CDR1 and CDR2 from the germline V gene are SGHAT and FQDESV (reference sequence). The CDR3 extends over 13 amino acids. CDR3 sequence (DNA): TGTGCCAGCAGCTCAACAGTGAACACTGAAGCTTTCTTT. This codes for CASSSTVNTEAFF.

The chain recombines TRBV4-3 with TRBJ2-1, with D perhaps TRBD2 (7 bases). This CDR3 comprises 19 residues. V was cut by 3 bases and J by 7 bases, with 28 bases left in between. From germline, CDR1 is LGHNA and CDR2 YSLEER. The CDR3 sequence is CASSHPTRERDKAGNEQFF. CDR3 nucleotide sequence: TGCGCCAGCAGCCATCCGACGAGGGAGCGGGACAAAGCCGGGAATGAGCAGTTCTTC.

A single count supports this clone. J is TRBJ2-2 and V is TRBV18, with a possible D match to TRBD2 (6 bases). Trimming pared 4 bases from V and 1 base from J, leaving 10 bases between. The V gene's germline CDR1 is KGHSH and CDR2 LQKENI. The CDR3 spans 15 residues. CDR3 bases: TGTGCCAGCTCACAACAGGAGGGGAACACCGGGGAGCTGTTTTTT. Its translation: CASSQQEGNTGELFF.

A few counts support this clone. The chain carries TRBV9 and TRBJ2-3; 9 bases agree with TRBD1. Germline V gives CDR1 SGDLS, CDR2 YYNGEE. The CDR3 sequence is 14 residues long. Trimming removed 7 bases from V and 3 bases from J; junction bases left unmatched: 6. The CDR3 loop reads CASALQGATDTQYF. The CDR3 region has the DNA TGTGCCAGCGCCCTACAGGGGGCAACAGATACGCAGTATTTT.

The genes are TRBV4-3 and TRBJ1-2, with a weak D call TRBD1 (6 bases). CDR1 and CDR2 from the germline V gene are LGHNA and YSLEER. Trimming took 1 base from V and 8 from J, leaving 8 bases between them. The CDR3 loop spans 12 amino acids. Written as DNA, the CDR3 is TGCGCCAGCAGCCAAGGAGACAGGGGCTACACCTTC. Translation gives CASSQGDRGYTF.

The chain recombines TRBV6-1 with TRBJ2-7, with a weak D call TRBD1 (6 bases). CDR1 and CDR2 (germline): MNHNS, SASEGT. CDR3 length: 13 amino acids. With 6 bases removed from V and 0 bases from J, the gap between germline ends came to 9 bases. This CDR3 reads CASRHRDSYEQYF. DNA of the CDR3: TGTGCCAGCAGGCACAGGGACTCCTACGAGCAGTACTTC.

CDR3 protein: CASTPGLAGGSYNEQFF. The CDR3 DNA follows: TGTGCCAGCACCCCGGGACTAGCGGGAGGTTCCTACAATGAGCAGTTCTTC. This chain links TRBV28 with TRBJ2-1; 15 nucleotides agree with TRBD2. Germline V gene sequence: CDR1 MDHEN, CDR2 SYDVKM. The V and J ends lost 7 bases and 1 base, in that order; junction bases with no gene match: 5. The CDR3 runs 17 residues.

This clone was counted between two and nine times. The V gene is TRBV6-5, the J gene TRBJ2-7; D is unresolved. The V gene lost 0 bases and the J gene lost 2 bases, with 2 bases spanning the gap. CDR3 length: 12 amino acids. The V gene's germline CDR1 is MNHEY and CDR2 SVGAGI. Here the CDR3 DNA reads TGTGCCAGCAGTTACTCCACCTACGAGCAGTACTTC. Residues: CASSYSTYEQYF.

V is TRBV27 and J is TRBJ1-1, with a tentative D call TRBD1 (5 bases). The CDR3 is made up of 14 amino acids. The germline V gene has CDR1 MNHEY and CDR2 SMNVEV (reference sequence). V was cut by 6 bases and J by 1 base, with 12 bases left in between. The CDR3 protein is CASSPTGENTEAFF. CDR3 in DNA: TGTGCCAGCAGCCCCACAGGCGAGAACACTGAAGCTTTCTTT.

The chain joins TRBV12-5 to TRBJ2-5; 11 positions match TRBD2. V was clipped by 4 bases and J by 4 bases; unmatched bases: 11. Germline V CDR1 and CDR2: LGHNT, FRNRAP. The CDR3 has 17 residues. This CDR3 is CASGSNTHTSGGETQYF. In DNA, the CDR3 is TGTGCTAGTGGTTCAAATACCCATACTAGCGGGGGAGAGACCCAGTACTTC.

This chain joins TRBV28 and TRBJ1-5; a possible D gene is TRBD1 (5 bases). The V end was cut by 2 bases, the J end by 1 base, with 12 bases between. Germline CDR1 MDHEN, CDR2 SYDVKM. The CDR3 consists of 16 residues. Written as DNA, the CDR3 is TGTGCCAGCAGTTTAAGTAAGAAGGGGAGCAATCAGCCCCAGCATTTT. This encodes CASSLSKKGSNQPQHF.

J is TRBJ1-1 and V is TRBV27, with 11 bases fitting TRBD1. The CDR3 runs to 16 residues. CDR1 MNHEY and CDR2 SMNVEV come from the germline V gene (reference sequence). The CDR3 sequence: CVLSRPRTGGFAEAFF. As DNA, the CDR3 is TGTGTCCTTTCCAGGCCGCGGACAGGGGGCTTCGCTGAAGCTTTCTTT.

The V gene is TRBV6-6, the J gene TRBJ2-5; D possibly corresponds to TRBD2 (6 bases). The CDR3 is 13 amino acids. Looked up from germline, CDR1 is MNHNY and CDR2 is SVGAGI (reference sequence). V was trimmed by 2 bases and J by 7 bases, leaving 11 bases between them. CDR3: CASSYRREGTQYF. The CDR3 nucleotides read TGTGCCAGCAGTTACCGGCGGGAAGGGACCCAGTACTTC.

The V and J genes are TRBV7-9 and TRBJ1-2, with 7 positions matching TRBD1. The germline gives CDR1 SEHNR, CDR2 FQNEAQ (reference sequence). The length of the CDR3 is 14 residues. V trimming: 5 bases; J trimming: 3 bases; junction bases outside the gene matches: 6. The CDR3 loop reads CASSLGQAHYGYTF. The CDR3 DNA reads as TGTGCCAGCAGCCTCGGACAGGCGCACTATGGCTACACCTTC.

The chain recombines TRBV30 with TRBJ2-5; possibly TRBD1 for D (6 bases). Germline lookup yields CDR1 GTSNPN and CDR2 SVGIG (reference sequence). This CDR3 has 14 amino acids. The ends were cut back, 1 base at V and 0 bases at J, with 9 bases in the middle. CDR3 nucleotides: TGTGCCTGGAGTGCACACAGGGACCAAGAGACCCAGTACTTC. Translating it yields CAWSAHRDQETQYF.

The chain recombines TRBV28 with TRBJ2-7; TRBD1 agrees at 8 bases. The germline V gene encodes CDR1 MDHEN and CDR2 SYDVKM. The J segment lost 2 bases and the V segment lost 8 bases, leaving 5 bases of the junction unmatched. There are 13 residues in the CDR3. Here the CDR3 DNA reads TGTGCCAGCGGATGGGACAGGCCCTACGAGCAGTACTTC. Protein sequence: CASGWDRPYEQYF. Together with reference TRBV28 and TRBJ2-7, the CDR3 gives the full variable domain: DVKVTQSSRYLVKRTGEKVFLECVQDMDHENMFWYRQDPGLGLRLIYFSYDVKMKEKGDIPEGYSVSREKKERFSLILESASTNQTSMYLCASGWDRPYEQYFGPGTRLTVT.

CDR3 in DNA: TGTGCCAGCAGCCCCGGTACTAGCAGAGCCTACGAGCAGTACTTC. It codes for CASSPGTSRAYEQYF. The gene calls are TRBV5-4 and TRBJ2-7; TRBD2 might be the D (6 bases). The CDR3 extends over 15 amino acids. V was trimmed by 4 bases and J by 2 bases, leaving 16 bases between them. Germline CDR1 is SGHNT and CDR2 is YYREEE (reference sequence). Complete variable domain (other parts from reference TRBV5-4 and TRBJ2-7): ETGVTQSPTHLIKTRGQQVTLRCSSQSGHNTVSWYQQALGQGPQFIFQYYREEENGRGNFPPRFSGLQFPNYSSELNVNALELDDSALYLCASSPGTSRAYEQYFGPGTRLTVT.

V and J are TRBV19 and TRBJ1-5; 7 bases line up with TRBD1. In germline, CDR1 is LNHDA, CDR2 SQIVND (reference sequence). V gave up 3 bases and J gave up 3 bases; unmatched junction bases: 14. CDR3 length: 18 amino acids. The CDR3 nucleotides are TGTGCCAGTAGTATGCCAGCATTTGGGACAGCCATCAATCAGCCCCAGCATTTT. Translation gives CASSMPAFGTAINQPQHF.